This TCR beta chain originates from a study of regulatory T cells in long-lasting Graves disease. About the study: Persistence in Graves' disease denoted antithyroid drug use beyond 5 years alongside positive TSH receptor antibodies.

Sample time point: persistent/refractory GD, antithyroid drugs over 5 years with positive TRAb. PBMC RNA was the source of the TCR library. This clonotype occurred many times. As yet, its antigen is unknown. Whole-study results and caveats: Persistent patients shared more public clonotypes (about 2,600) than new patients (roughly 1,000). Thyroid tissue went unstudied; only peripheral blood was examined.

Construction of TCR beta libraries relied on iRepertoire HTBI primers and on Arm-PCR targeting CDR3 regions. TCRdb processed the multiplex PCR reads anew with MiXCR; each CDR3 protein has one entry. The sample carries around 300,000 distinct CDR3 sequences, roughly a fifth recorded once. The sample consisted of peripheral blood mononuclear cells (PBMCs), taken when the disease was refractory, from a patient treated with antithyroid drugs. The TCR sequence derives from a female donor with Graves disease.

The CDR3 reads CASSLAKGNTIYF. The DNA of the CDR3 is TGTGCCAGCAGCTTAGCGAAAGGAAACACCATATATTTT. This chain joins TRBV7-2 and TRBJ1-3; D uncertain. The germline gives CDR1 SGHTA, CDR2 FQGNSA. The CDR3 contains 13 residues. Trimming pared 0 bases from V and 4 bases from J, leaving 4 bases between.